The 29 T cell receptor beta chains reported below all come from one sample, sequenced in a study of cytotoxic CD8 clonotypes in ibrutinib-treated CLL (TCRdb year 2021). This specimen's time point label, interpreted: progressive disease on ibrutinib. To prepare the library, the immunoSEQ multiplex PCR assay was applied. TCRdb holds this immuneACCESS table with in-frame rearrangements only. Some clones are missing; in checked studies, unresolved V genes explain under half, and the rest has no known cause. The sample table shows 57,000 or so clones, and approximately 50% are seen once. The ten largest clones add up to roughly a quarter of the sample. The specimen comprised PBMCs, sampled at disease progression, from a patient treated with ibrutinib. All receptors come from a human donor with chronic lymphocytic leukemia.

The CDR3, as DNA: TGCGCCAGCAGCCAAGATGCGCGGTTTGAAGCTTTCTTT. Its protein product is CASSQDARFEAFF. The V and J genes are TRBV4-3 and TRBJ1-1, with D unresolved. This CDR3 contains 13 residues. The V and J ends lost 0 bases and 7 bases respectively, with 9 bases between them. CDR1 and CDR2 (germline): LGHNA, YSLEER.

This clone came up a few times. The J gene is TRBJ1-1, the V gene TRBV20-1; the D gene is possibly TRBD1 (6 bases). The CDR3 is 10 residues long. V lost 5 bases, J lost 8 bases, and 9 bases lay in between. From germline, CDR1 is DFQATT and CDR2 SNEGSKA (reference sequence). CDR3 loop: CSARDREAFF. The CDR3 DNA reads TGCAGTGCTCGTGACAGGGAAGCTTTCTTT.

This clone was counted a few times. The chain links TRBV7-3 to TRBJ2-2; TRBD2 matches at 10 bases. CDR1 is SGHTA and CDR2 is FQGTGA in the germline V gene. The V and J ends lost 5 bases and 3 bases, in that order; junction bases with no gene match: 12. CDR3 length: 18 amino acids. Written as DNA, the CDR3 is TGTGCCAGCAGCGAAGACCCCAGGACTAGCGGCCACACCGGGGAGCTGTTTTTT. Protein: CASSEDPRTSGHTGELFF.

The V gene is TRBV6-5, the J gene TRBJ1-2; D remains unclear. The V and J ends lost 6 bases and 2 bases respectively, with 16 bases between them. The CDR3 contains 15 residues. The germline CDR1 and CDR2 sequences are MNHEY and SVGAGI. This CDR3 is CASSPLHLSNYGYTF. The CDR3 bases are TGTGCCAGCAGCCCCCTTCATTTGTCCAACTATGGCTACACCTTC.

This clone was seen a handful of times. This chain connects TRBV4-3 to TRBJ2-2; 8 nucleotides match TRBD2. Trimming at V came to 1 base and at J to 2 bases, leaving 3 bases not matched to a gene. From germline, CDR1 is LGHNA and CDR2 YSLEER. The CDR3 loop spans 16 amino acids. CDR3 DNA: TGCGCCAGCAGCCAAGGGACTAGCCTAAACACCGGGGAGCTGTTTTTT. Protein product: CASSQGTSLNTGELFF.

In this sample, this clone turned up once. This chain connects TRBV28 to TRBJ1-2; no clear D. V lost 10 bases and J 5 bases, leaving 17 bases between the germline ends. This CDR3 region has 13 residues. Germline V gene lookup returns CDR1 MDHEN and CDR2 SYDVKM. The CDR3 nucleotides read TGTGCCACCATAAAAGGGCGGGGATATGGCTACACCTTC. As protein: CATIKGRGYGYTF.

This clone was seen once. The chain couples TRBV5-1 to TRBJ2-7; 7 nucleotides align to TRBD1. J lost 5 bases, V lost 4 bases, and 12 bases had no gene match. The CDR3 contains 15 residues. Germline CDR1 SGHRS, CDR2 YFSETQ. CDR3 sequence: CASSPQPGQVHEQYF. In nucleotides, the CDR3 is TGCGCCAGCAGCCCCCAGCCAGGACAGGTTCACGAGCAGTACTTC.

The chain combines TRBV4-2 with TRBJ1-2; no clear D. V was shortened by 1 base and J by 2 bases, with 11 bases between the two germline ends. The CDR3 loop spans 15 amino acids. The germline V gene has CDR1 LGHNA and CDR2 YNFKEQ. The CDR3 reads CASSQVLSENYGYTF. The CDR3 coding sequence is TGTGCCAGCAGCCAAGTGTTGTCCGAAAACTATGGCTACACCTTC.

The chain is built from TRBV18 and TRBJ2-3, with 14 bases that match TRBD2. Unmatched junction bases numbered 3, after V lost 0 bases and J lost 1 base. Germline CDR1 is KGHSH and CDR2 is LQKENI. There are 18 residues in the CDR3. The CDR3 protein is CASSPPGLAGVGTDTQYF. The CDR3 DNA reads as TGTGCCAGCTCACCACCGGGACTAGCGGGAGTTGGCACAGATACGCAGTATTTT.

This clone was counted between two and nine times. The same CDR3 can be traced to other DNA sequences in this sample. The rearrangement joins TRBV7-9 to TRBJ2-2; no clear D. Germline-derived CDR1 and CDR2 are SEHNR and FQNEAQ (reference sequence). V lost 0 bases, J lost 1 base, and 6 bases lay in between. The CDR3 length is 15 residues. CDR3 region: CASSLAGKNTGELFF. The CDR3 coding sequence is TGTGCCAGCAGCTTAGCGGGGAAGAACACCGGGGAGCTGTTTTTT.

The CDR3 protein is CASSQTPSGSSYNEQFF. The DNA of the CDR3 is TGCGCCAGCAGCCAAACTCCGAGCGGGAGCTCCTACAATGAGCAGTTCTTC. The chain couples TRBV4-3 to TRBJ2-1; 8 nucleotides match TRBD2. The length of the CDR3 is 17 residues. CDR1 is LGHNA, CDR2 YSLEER, per germline. The junction had 6 bases not matched to a gene; V was cut back by 2 bases and J by 0 bases.

V gene TRBV6-1 combines with J gene TRBJ2-6; D is ambiguous. V was pared by 4 bases and J by 2 bases, with 9 bases between. CDR3 length equals 15 residues. Germline CDR1 is MNHNS and CDR2 is SASEGT. CDR3 DNA sequence: TGTGCCAGCAGTGCCTCCTTAGCTGGGGCCAACGTCCTGACTTTC. Translating gives CASSASLAGANVLTF.

The V gene is TRBV19, the J gene TRBJ1-5; TRBD1 agrees at 7 bases. CDR3 length equals 17 residues. Per the germline V gene, CDR1 is LNHDA and CDR2 is SQIVND (reference sequence). V lost 6 bases, J lost 0 bases, and 11 bases stayed unmatched. CDR3 in amino acids: CASSRLDRAHSNQPQHF. The CDR3 DNA reads as TGTGCCAGTAGCCGACTCGACAGGGCCCATAGCAATCAGCCCCAGCATTTT.

This chain uses TRBV11-3 with TRBJ1-2; TRBD1 agrees at 7 bases. The CDR3 extends over 16 amino acids. Germline-derived CDR1 and CDR2 are SGHNT and YENEEA. The V gene end was trimmed by 9 bases and the J gene end by 2 bases; junction bases not matched to a gene: 15. The CDR3 DNA follows: TGTGCCAGTTCAAGAAACCCCGAACAGGGGAACTATGGCTACACCTTC. It yields the protein CASSRNPEQGNYGYTF.

This chain links TRBV6-1 with TRBJ2-3, with D possibly matching TRBD2 (6 bases). The length of the CDR3 is 13 residues. Deletions cut 6 bases from V and 5 bases from J, with 12 bases between. Per germline, CDR1 MNHNS and CDR2 SASEGT. In DNA form, the CDR3 reads TGTGCCAGCAGGAAGGAGGGGTTAGATACGCAGTATTTT. This sequence encodes CASRKEGLDTQYF.

This clone was observed a single time. This chain uses TRBV19 with TRBJ2-2, with D uncertain. Germline V lookup: CDR1 LNHDA, CDR2 SQIVND (reference sequence). This CDR3 comprises 15 residues. Trimming removed 4 bases from V and 0 bases from J, with 9 bases in between. CDR3 loop: CASSSGRTNTGELFF. CDR3 in DNA: TGTGCCAGTAGTAGCGGCAGGACGAACACCGGGGAGCTGTTTTTT.

The rearrangement joins TRBV6-5 to TRBJ2-3, with D perhaps given as TRBD1 or TRBD2 (6 bases each). CDR1 is MNHEY, CDR2 SVGAGI, per germline. CDR3 length: 14 residues. Between the trimmed V and J ends, which lost 6 bases and 4 bases, there was a span of 14 bases. Here the CDR3 reads CASRGNREADTQYF. In DNA, the CDR3 is TGTGCCAGCAGAGGGAACAGGGAGGCAGATACGCAGTATTTT.

The chain joins TRBV4-2 to TRBJ1-3; D may be TRBD1 (6 bases). The CDR3 is made up of 15 amino acids. CDR1 is LGHNA, CDR2 YNFKEQ, per germline. V was cut by 2 bases and J by 2 bases, with 10 bases left in between. CDR3 loop: CASSQQGTTGNTIYF. The CDR3 coding sequence is TGTGCCAGCAGCCAACAAGGGACAACTGGAAACACCATATATTTT.

This CDR3 reads CASYWGLAGPDTQYF. As DNA, the CDR3 is TGTGCCAGCTATTGGGGACTAGCGGGGCCAGATACGCAGTATTTT. The V call is TRBV6-1, the J call TRBJ2-3; 13 nucleotides line up with TRBD2. CDR1 is MNHNS and CDR2 is SASEGT in the germline V gene. This CDR3 contains 15 residues. Trimming at V came to 8 bases and at J to 4 bases, leaving 6 bases not matched to a gene.

The chain recombines TRBV7-9 with TRBJ1-1, with 8 bases lining up with TRBD1. The J segment lost 6 bases and the V segment lost 5 bases, leaving 11 bases of the junction unmatched. The CDR3 totals 15 residues. Germline lookup yields CDR1 SEHNR and CDR2 FQNEAQ (reference sequence). CDR3 DNA sequence: TGTGCCAGCAGCGCGACAGGGGCGGAATTCGCTGAAGCTTTCTTT. Translated: CASSATGAEFAEAFF.

CDR3 DNA: TGTGCCAGCAGCGAGGGGAGGGCACCTAACTATGGCTACACCTTC. As protein: CASSEGRAPNYGYTF. The rearrangement joins TRBV6-1 to TRBJ1-2; the D gene is possibly TRBD1 (5 bases). Germline-derived CDR1 and CDR2 are MNHNS and SASEGT. Trimming took off 6 bases at V and 0 bases at J, with 14 bases between the two ends. The CDR3 is made up of 15 amino acids.

The chain has TRBV6-5 and TRBJ2-7, with D hard to call. Trimming left V 7 bases short and J 3 bases short, with 10 bases between. The CDR3 covers 12 residues. Germline-derived CDR1 and CDR2 are MNHEY and SVGAGI. The CDR3 nucleotides read TGTGCCAGCACGGACCGACTCTACGAGCAGTACTTC. It codes for CASTDRLYEQYF.

This clone was counted a few times. The gene calls are TRBV6-5 and TRBJ2-3; weak D call: TRBD1 (6 bases). The CDR3 sequence is 14 residues long. CDR1 is MNHEY and CDR2 is SVGAGI in the germline V gene. Trimming removed 2 bases from V and 1 base from J, with 7 bases in between. CDR3 bases: TGTGCCAGCAGTTACGAGGGGGGCACAGATACGCAGTATTTT. It translates to CASSYEGGTDTQYF.

The chain employs TRBV7-9 and TRBJ1-4, with unresolved D. This CDR3 contains 12 residues. The V and J ends lost 4 bases and 8 bases respectively, with 8 bases between them. Germline lookup yields CDR1 SEHNR and CDR2 FQNEAQ (reference sequence). DNA of the CDR3: TGTGCCAGCAGCTCTTTACAAGAAAAACTGTTTTTT. Its protein product is CASSSLQEKLFF. Supplemented by reference TRBV7-9 and TRBJ1-4, the full variable domain reads DTGVSQNPRHKITKRGQNVTFRCDPISEHNRLYWYRQTLGQGPEFLTYFQNEAQLEKSRLLSDRFSAERPKGSFSTLEIQRTEQGDSAMYLCASSSLQEKLFFGSGTQLSVL.

This clone was found many times. DNA of the CDR3: TGTGCCAGCAGCTTCTCGGGGCGGGCGTGGGCCTCCGAGCAGTACTTC. Encoded protein: CASSFSGRAWASEQYF. The chain carries TRBV5-6 and TRBJ2-7; D assignment may be TRBD1 or TRBD2 (5 bases each). The CDR3 length is 16 residues. V was cut by 2 bases and J by 6 bases, with 21 bases left in between. The germline V gene encodes CDR1 SGHDT and CDR2 YYEEEE. Looking up the rest from reference TRBV5-6 and TRBJ2-7 gives the full variable domain: DAGVTQSPTHLIKTRGQQVTLRCSPKSGHDTVSWYQQALGQGPQFIFQYYEEEERQRGNFPDRFSGHQFPNYSSELNVNALLLGDSALYLCASSFSGRAWASEQYFGPGTRLTVT.

V usage is TRBV30 and J usage is TRBJ1-2, with D perhaps matching TRBD1 (5 bases). The CDR3 consists of 12 residues. The germline V gene encodes CDR1 GTSNPN and CDR2 SVGIG (reference sequence). V lost 4 bases and J 4 bases, leaving 10 bases between the germline ends. This CDR3 is CAWTGPAYGYTF. CDR3 nucleotide sequence: TGTGCCTGGACAGGGCCTGCCTATGGCTACACCTTC.

This sequence joins TRBV6-5 and TRBJ2-1, with 8 bases lining up with TRBD1. Germline assignment: CDR1 MNHEY and CDR2 SVGAGI. The CDR3 is 14 residues long. J lost 4 bases, V lost 6 bases, and 5 bases had no gene match. DNA of the CDR3: TGTGCCAGCAGCCCGGGACAGGTATACAATGAGCAGTTCTTC. It is translated as CASSPGQVYNEQFF.

This rearrangement joins TRBV25-1 to TRBJ2-7; tentatively, D is TRBD1 or TRBD2 (5 bases each). Per germline, CDR1 MGHDK and CDR2 SYGVNS. V lost 5 bases, J lost 2 bases, and 16 bases lay in between. The CDR3 runs 15 residues. The CDR3 DNA reads as TGTGCCAGCAGTCCCCTCGGGGTGGGGGCCTACGAGCAGTACTTC. Its translation is CASSPLGVGAYEQYF.

This clone was picked up a small number of times. CDR3 sequence: CASSLAGVINEQFF. The DNA of the CDR3 is TGCGCCAGCAGCTTGGCAGGGGTGATTAATGAGCAGTTCTTC. The rearrangement uses TRBV5-1 and TRBJ2-1; perhaps TRBD1 as D (6 bases). V lost 0 bases and J lost 7, with 11 bases in between. The V gene's germline CDR1 is SGHRS and CDR2 YFSETQ. This CDR3 spans 14 amino acids.